The sequence of this TCR beta chain was determined in a study of T cell responses to AZD1222 COVID-19 vaccine. This CDR3 comprises 14 residues. The V gene's germline CDR1 is LGHDT and CDR2 YNNKEL (reference sequence). V lost 3 bases and J lost 10, with 13 bases in between. TCRdb's copy holds only in-frame clones and misses some; the assay was immunoSEQ multiplex PCR. The data contain about 150,000 clones, 88% of them singletons. Points from the study as a whole: Baseline antibody screening turned up just six or seven seropositive AZD1222 recipients. Spike was spanned by vaccine-associated CD4 TCRs, with dominance at 160-218 and 743-854.

A remark on this clone: Its antigen remains unidentified.

The sequence derives from an adult in good health. Here the sequenced sample was peripheral blood, taken on day 0 of AZD1222 vaccination. The chain combines TRBV3-1 (or the pseudogene TRBV3-2) with TRBJ1-6, with TRBD1 as a possible D gene (5 bases). DNA of the CDR3: TGTGCCAGCAGCCAGGGCATAGGGGACTCACCCCTCCACTTT. It yields the protein CASSQGIGDSPLHF.